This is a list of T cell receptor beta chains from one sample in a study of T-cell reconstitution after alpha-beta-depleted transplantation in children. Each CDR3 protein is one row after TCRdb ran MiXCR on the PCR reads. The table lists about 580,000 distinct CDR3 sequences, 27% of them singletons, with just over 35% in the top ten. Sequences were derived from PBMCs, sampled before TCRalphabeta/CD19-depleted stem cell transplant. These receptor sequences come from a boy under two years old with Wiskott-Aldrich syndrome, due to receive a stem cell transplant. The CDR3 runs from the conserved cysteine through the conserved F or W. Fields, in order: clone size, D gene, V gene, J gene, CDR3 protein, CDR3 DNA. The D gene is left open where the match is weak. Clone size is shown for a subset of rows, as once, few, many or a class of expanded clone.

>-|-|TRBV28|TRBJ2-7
CASSPRSGHSSYEQYF
TGTGCCAGCAGTCCCCGCTCGGGACACAGCTCCTACGAGCAGTACTTC
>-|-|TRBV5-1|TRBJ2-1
CASNQRAQSYNEQFF
TGCGCCAGCAACCAGAGGGCCCAATCTTACAATGAGCAGTTCTTC
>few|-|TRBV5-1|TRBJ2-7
CASSLGEPGAWEQYF
TGCGCCAGCAGCTTGGGGGAGCCGGGAGCATGGGAGCAGTACTTC
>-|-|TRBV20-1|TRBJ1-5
CSATRVNQPQHF
TGCAGTGCTACCAGGGTTAATCAGCCCCAGCATTTT
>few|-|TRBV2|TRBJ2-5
CASTRRGGETQYF
TGTGCCAGCACGAGGCGAGGGGGAGAGACCCAGTACTTC
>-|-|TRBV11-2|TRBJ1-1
CASSLVLQDAMNTEAFF
TGTGCCAGCAGCTTAGTCCTACAGGATGCCATGAACACTGAAGCTTTCTTT
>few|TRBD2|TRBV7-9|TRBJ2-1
CASSLAPASGNEQFF
TGTGCCAGCAGCTTAGCGCCGGCTAGCGGGAATGAGCAGTTCTTC
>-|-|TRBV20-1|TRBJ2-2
CSARDPSETTNTGELFF
TGCAGTGCTAGAGATCCTAGCGAAACAACGAACACCGGGGAGCTGTTTTTT
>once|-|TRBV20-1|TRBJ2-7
CSARESSSGVREQYF
TGCAGTGCTAGGGAGTCTTCGTCGGGCGTTAGGGAGCAGTACTTC
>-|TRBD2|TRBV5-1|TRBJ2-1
CASSFEGLAGANEQFF
TGCGCCAGCAGCTTCGAAGGACTAGCTGGGGCCAATGAGCAGTTCTTC
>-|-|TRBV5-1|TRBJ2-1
CASSLSSLLRIHNEQFF
TGCGCCAGCAGCTTGTCCTCACTACTTAGGATCCACAATGAGCAGTTCTTC
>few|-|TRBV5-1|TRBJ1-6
CASSLGLVDSPLHF
TGCGCCAGCAGCTTGGGGCTCGTGGATTCACCCCTCCACTTT
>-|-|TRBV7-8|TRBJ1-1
CASSPWDTGAGDTEAFF
TGTGCCAGCAGCCCTTGGGACACCGGAGCCGGCGACACTGAAGCTTTCTTT
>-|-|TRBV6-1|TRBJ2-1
CAAKRDRFLGNEQFF
TGTGCCGCGAAGCGGGACAGGTTCCTAGGCAATGAGCAGTTCTTC
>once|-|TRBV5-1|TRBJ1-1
CASSFLAENTEAFF
TGCGCCAGCAGCTTTCTCGCGGAGAACACTGAAGCTTTCTTT
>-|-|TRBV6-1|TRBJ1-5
CASRAGHPYSNQPQHF
TGTGCCAGCAGGGCGGGACACCCTTATAGCAATCAGCCCCAGCATTTT
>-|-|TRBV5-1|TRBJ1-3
CASSVLGPGNTIYF
TGCGCCAGCAGCGTATTGGGACCCGGAAACACCATATATTTT
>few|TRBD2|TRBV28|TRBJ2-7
CASSLGRTSGLEQYF
TGTGCCAGCAGCCTAGGGAGGACTAGCGGTCTCGAGCAGTACTTC
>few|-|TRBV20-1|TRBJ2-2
CARGRDTGELFF
TGCGCCCGCGGCAGAGACACCGGGGAGCTGTTTTTT
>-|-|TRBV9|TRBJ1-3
CASSRPGVDPGNTIYF
TGTGCCAGCAGCCGCCCGGGAGTGGACCCTGGAAACACCATATATTTT
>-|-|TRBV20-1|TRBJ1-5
CSARGNQPQHF
TGCAGTGCTAGGGGCAATCAGCCCCAGCATTTT
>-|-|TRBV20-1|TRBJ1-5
CSLSTGAGQPQHF
TGCAGTTTATCTACTGGGGCAGGACAGCCCCAGCATTTT
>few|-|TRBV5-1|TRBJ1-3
CASSLEAVRVSGNTIYF
TGCGCCAGCAGCTTGGAAGCTGTACGGGTCTCTGGAAACACCATATATTTT
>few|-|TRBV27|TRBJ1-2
CASSLVFGEGPGGYTF
TGTGCCAGCAGTTTGGTTTTCGGGGAGGGGCCGGGTGGCTACACCTTC
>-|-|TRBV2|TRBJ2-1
CASRYGRSSYNEQFF
TGTGCCAGCAGGTACGGTCGGAGCTCCTACAATGAGCAGTTCTTC
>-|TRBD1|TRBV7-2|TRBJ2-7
CASRSGTGHYEQYF
TGTGCCAGCAGGTCCGGGACAGGACATTACGAGCAGTACTTC
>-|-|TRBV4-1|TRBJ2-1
CASRPLPTSVYNEQFF
TGCGCCAGCAGACCCCTCCCAACCTCAGTCTACAATGAGCAGTTCTTC
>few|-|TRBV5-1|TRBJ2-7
CASSGIPGQQYF
TGCGCCAGCAGCGGAATACCGGGACAACAGTACTTC
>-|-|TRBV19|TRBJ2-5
CASSRRDRETQYF
TGTGCCAGTAGCCGCAGGGATCGCGAGACCCAGTACTTC
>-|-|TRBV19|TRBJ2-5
CASSISGRETQYF
TGTGCCAGTAGTATAAGCGGTCGGGAGACCCAGTACTTC
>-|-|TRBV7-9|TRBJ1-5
CASSLEGTNQPQHF
TGTGCCAGCAGCTTAGAGGGCACTAATCAGCCCCAGCATTTT
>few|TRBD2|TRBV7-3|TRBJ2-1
CASSLTALAGVNEQFF
TGTGCCAGCAGCTTAACAGCACTAGCGGGAGTCAATGAGCAGTTCTTC
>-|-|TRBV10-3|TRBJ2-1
CASIGEGMGNEQFF
TGTGCCAGCATAGGTGAGGGGATGGGCAATGAGCAGTTCTTC
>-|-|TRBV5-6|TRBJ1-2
CASGDGGDYGYTF
TGTGCCAGCGGGGATGGTGGCGACTATGGCTACACCTTC
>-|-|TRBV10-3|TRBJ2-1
CATSARVDEQFF
TGTGCCACGTCGGCCAGGGTGGATGAGCAGTTCTTC
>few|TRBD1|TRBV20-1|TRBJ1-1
CSARETGFSTEAFF
TGCAGTGCTAGAGAGACAGGGTTCAGCACTGAAGCTTTCTTT
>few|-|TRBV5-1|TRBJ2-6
CASSWGGGTANVLTF
TGCGCCAGCAGCTGGGGAGGAGGAACGGCCAACGTCCTGACTTTC
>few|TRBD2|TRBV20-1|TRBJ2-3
CSARDPIASGRLPDTQYF
TGCAGTGCTAGAGATCCAATCGCTAGCGGGAGATTGCCAGATACGCAGTATTTT
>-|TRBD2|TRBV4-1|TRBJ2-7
CASSQGTGTSGRGGEQYF
TGCGCCAGCAGCCAAGGGACCGGGACTAGCGGGAGAGGGGGCGAGCAGTACTTC
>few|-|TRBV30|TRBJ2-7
CAWSVLGGSEEQYF
TGTGCCTGGAGTGTACTAGGAGGGTCGGAGGAGCAGTACTTC
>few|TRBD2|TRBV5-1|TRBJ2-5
CASSLALAGGGETQYF
TGCGCCAGCAGCTTGGCCTTGGCGGGAGGAGGGGAGACCCAGTACTTC
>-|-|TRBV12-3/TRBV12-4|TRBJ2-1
CASSLGRGAEQFF
TGTGCCAGCAGTTTGGGGCGGGGAGCTGAGCAGTTCTTC
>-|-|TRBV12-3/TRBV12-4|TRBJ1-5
CASSSRTANQPQHF
TGTGCCAGCAGTTCTAGGACAGCCAATCAGCCCCAGCATTTT
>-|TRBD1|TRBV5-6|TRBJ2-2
CASSRTGIGELFF
TGTGCCAGCAGCCGGACAGGGATCGGGGAGCTGTTTTTT
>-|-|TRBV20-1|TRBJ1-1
CSADSSNTEAFF
TGCAGTGCCGACTCTTCCAACACTGAAGCTTTCTTT
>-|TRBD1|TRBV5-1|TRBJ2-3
CASSTRQGADTQYF
TGCGCCAGCAGCACCCGACAGGGTGCAGATACGCAGTATTTT
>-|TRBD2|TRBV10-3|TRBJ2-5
CAISEGTGSASGRAKTQYF
TGTGCCATCAGTGAGGGGACAGGGTCCGCTAGCGGGAGGGCCAAGACCCAGTACTTC
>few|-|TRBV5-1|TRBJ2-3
CASSLYREITDTQYF
TGCGCCAGCAGCCTCTACCGGGAAATCACAGATACGCAGTATTTT
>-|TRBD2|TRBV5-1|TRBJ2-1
CASSRSGTSNEQFF
TGCGCCAGCAGCCGCTCCGGGACTAGCAATGAGCAGTTCTTC